The 6 T cell receptor beta chains presented below share a single source sample, sequenced in a study of regulatory T cells in long-lasting Graves disease. Arm-PCR with iRepertoire HTBI primers amplified the CDR3 regions for these TCR beta libraries. TCRdb itself ran the multiplex PCR reads through MiXCR, one entry per CDR3 protein. The table includes 310,000 or so distinct CDR3 sequences, roughly 21% detected once. This sample's time point: persistent/refractory GD, antithyroid drugs over 5 years with positive TRAb. After RNA was extracted from PBMCs, the TCR library was made from it. The source material was peripheral blood mononuclear cells (PBMCs), sampled when the disease was refractory, from a patient treated with antithyroid drugs. The origin of the receptors is a female donor with Graves disease.

This clonotype was found many times. The chain uses TRBV12-3 or TRBV12-4 and TRBJ1-6; D is uncertain. V dropped 3 bases and J dropped 9 bases, with 6 bases sitting between them. The CDR3 consists of 12 residues. The CDR3 nucleotides are TGTGCCAGCAGTTTTGAGGGTTCACCCCTCCACTTT. Amino acid sequence: CASSFEGSPLHF.

This clonotype has only a few counts. This rearrangement joins TRBV28 to TRBJ1-3; D not resolved. Germline-derived CDR1 and CDR2 are MDHEN and SYDVKM. Trimming took off 6 bases at V and 0 bases at J, with 15 bases between the two ends. The CDR3 runs 16 residues. The CDR3 DNA is TGTGCCAGCAGCCTTCAACGGGCCCCCTCTGGAAACACCATATATTTT. Its translation is CASSLQRAPSGNTIYF.

The chain recombines TRBV6-2 or TRBV6-3 with TRBJ1-4; weak D call: TRBD1 (6 bases). Deletions cut 2 bases from V and 0 bases from J, with 19 bases between. The germline CDR1 and CDR2 sequences are MNHEY and SVGEGT. CDR3 length equals 19 residues. The CDR3 protein is CASSYSSGAVFATNEKLFF. The DNA of the CDR3 is TGTGCCAGCAGTTACAGTTCAGGGGCCGTCTTTGCAACTAATGAAAAACTGTTTTTT.

The chain is built from TRBV5-5 and TRBJ1-2; tentative D call: TRBD1 (6 bases). CDR1 and CDR2 (germline): SGHKS, YYEKEE (reference sequence). V was pared by 0 bases and J by 3 bases, with 9 bases between. CDR3 length: 14 amino acids. Here the CDR3 reads CASSLVSGDYGYTF. The CDR3 region has the DNA TGTGCCAGCAGCTTGGTTTCAGGGGACTATGGCTACACCTTC.

This clonotype has just a few counts. V and J are TRBV11-2 and TRBJ2-7; TRBD1 is a possible D gene (6 bases). Trimming pared 1 base from V and 2 bases from J, leaving 12 bases between. This CDR3 region has 15 residues. The germline CDR1 and CDR2 sequences are SGHAT and FQNNGV. The CDR3, as DNA: TGTGCCAGCAGCTTAGTTCGGGACACTCCCTACGAGCAGTACTTC. Amino acid sequence: CASSLVRDTPYEQYF.

This clonotype appeared many times. The chain employs TRBV7-9 and TRBJ2-5; D is uncertain. Germline V gene lookup returns CDR1 SEHNR and CDR2 FQNEAQ (reference sequence). The V end lost 4 bases, the J end lost 7 bases, and 16 bases lay between the germline ends. This CDR3 has 14 residues. The CDR3 loop reads CASSSDRGGRTQYF. CDR3 DNA: TGTGCCAGCAGCTCAGATCGTGGTGGGCGGACCCAGTACTTC.